This TCR beta chain was found in a study of OX40 agonist ivuxolimab in advanced cancers. The overall study: Partial responses were achieved by three patients: one hepatocellular carcinoma, two cutaneous melanoma.

Notes on the study in general: The average count of expanded clones was higher among CD8+ T cells than among CD4+.

Looked up from germline, CDR1 is SGHTA and CDR2 is FQGTGA. The CDR3 spans 16 residues. With 3 bases clipped from V and 3 bases from J, the junction kept 7 bases outside the gene matches. The method was immunoSEQ multiplex PCR; TCRdb's version includes in-frame clones alone and lacks a portion of them. The sample has tens of thousands of clones; roughly 88% are singletons. With regard to this clone: Its antigen is still unknown.

The chain joins TRBV7-3 to TRBJ2-1; 8 bases agree with TRBD1. The sample in question was CD4+ or CD8+ T cells sorted from blood, obtained in a trial of the OX40 agonist ivuxolimab. This sequence was found in an adult with an advanced solid tumor such as melanoma, head and neck, liver or kidney cancer. The CDR3 sequence is CASSFIDRGNYNEQFF. The CDR3 DNA reads as TGTGCCAGCAGCTTCATAGACAGGGGCAACTACAATGAGCAGTTCTTC.